This T cell receptor (beta chain) was recovered during a study of OX40 agonist ivuxolimab in advanced cancers. Across the whole study: The patients received agonistic anti-OX40 (CD134) antibody ivuxolimab.

CDR3 size: 11 residues. Trimming shortened V by 5 bases and J by 5 bases, and 9 bases separated the two germline ends. CDR1 DFQATT and CDR2 SNEGSKA come from the germline V gene (reference sequence). TCRdb keeps only in-frame clones here, not all; method: immunoSEQ multiplex PCR. The sample comprises 65,000 to 85,000 clones, about 85% of which are singletons, and around 2.5% rests with the top ten. This clone was counted a single time. This sequence joins TRBV20-1 and TRBJ2-5; the D is unclear. The source material was CD4+ or CD8+ T cells sorted from blood, sampled in a trial of the OX40 agonist ivuxolimab. The receptor's source is an adult with an advanced solid tumor such as melanoma, head and neck, liver or kidney cancer. The CDR3 coding sequence is TGCAGTGCTGACCTGTCGGAGACCCAGTACTTC. Translating it yields CSADLSETQYF.